These 27 T cell receptor beta chains were all obtained from the same sample, sequenced in a study of T cell responses to AZD1222 COVID-19 vaccine. Assay used: immunoSEQ multiplex PCR; TCRdb lists only in-frame clones, some missing. The sample lists 150,000 to 200,000 clones; roughly 94% were seen once. This specimen was peripheral blood, taken 28 days after the second AZD1222 dose. Receptors were obtained from an adult who received the AZD1222 COVID-19 vaccine.

J is TRBJ2-7 and V is TRBV27; possibly TRBD1 or TRBD2 for D (5 bases each). Germline V gene lookup returns CDR1 MNHEY and CDR2 SMNVEV (reference sequence). Trimming left V 2 bases short and J 4 bases short, with 12 bases between. The CDR3 is 14 amino acids. The CDR3 DNA follows: TGTGCCAGCAGTTTAATCCCGGGGCAATACGAGCAGTACTTC. It encodes CASSLIPGQYEQYF.

This chain links TRBV15 with TRBJ1-2, with 8 bases identical to TRBD1. CDR1 is LNHNV, CDR2 YYDKDF, per germline (reference sequence). The CDR3 totals 14 residues. The junction had 6 bases not matched to a gene; V was cut back by 5 bases and J by 4 bases. The CDR3: CATSGGQGPYGYTF. The DNA of the CDR3 is TGTGCCACCAGCGGAGGACAGGGCCCCTATGGCTACACCTTC.

This clone appeared a few times. The V and J genes are TRBV2 and TRBJ2-3; D call uncertain. Trimming removed 5 bases from V and 0 bases from J, with 12 bases in between. The germline gives CDR1 SNHLY, CDR2 FYNNEI. CDR3 length equals 15 residues. CDR3 DNA: TGTGCCAGCAGTCGTGGGGTAACTAGCACAGATACGCAGTATTTT. This encodes CASSRGVTSTDTQYF.

CDR3 DNA: TGTGCCAGCAGCTTTTTGCAGTCTTCCTACGAGCAGTACTTC. Its translation is CASSFLQSSYEQYF. This chain uses TRBV7-2 with TRBJ2-7, with D uncertain. Trimming stripped 3 bases from V and 1 base from J, with 10 bases between. In germline, CDR1 is SGHTA, CDR2 FQGNSA. This CDR3 is built from 14 residues.

The rearrangement links TRBV2 to TRBJ1-2, with TRBD1 matching over 12 bases. CDR3 size: 16 residues. The germline CDR1 and CDR2 sequences are SNHLY and FYNNEI. The V and J ends lost 6 bases and 4 bases, in that order; junction bases with no gene match: 9. In DNA form, the CDR3 reads TGTGCCAGCAGGGCCGGGACAGGGGGCCGCAGCTATGGCTACACCTTC. Amino acid sequence: CASRAGTGGRSYGYTF.

The chain joins TRBV6-6 to TRBJ2-5; 8 nucleotides agree with TRBD2. Unmatched junction bases numbered 5, after V lost 0 bases and J lost 5 bases. Germline V gene sequence: CDR1 MNHNY, CDR2 SVGAGI (reference sequence). CDR3 length: 15 amino acids. The CDR3 DNA is TGTGCCAGCAGTTACTCGATTAGCGGGGCGGAGACCCAGTACTTC. This gives the protein CASSYSISGAETQYF.

The chain uses TRBV29-1 and TRBJ2-2; possible D gene TRBD2, 6 bases. CDR3 size: 13 residues. V dropped 7 bases and J dropped 9 bases, with 18 bases sitting between them. Per the germline V gene, CDR1 is SQVTM and CDR2 is ANQGSEA. In nucleotides, the CDR3 is TGCAGCGCTACAAAACAGGAGGGCTGGGAGCTGTTTTTT. Its translation: CSATKQEGWELFF.

This chain links TRBV12-5 with TRBJ2-5; 7 positions match TRBD1. This CDR3 is built from 15 residues. After removal of 4 bases from V and 7 bases from J, the junction contained 12 bases not matched to a gene. Germline CDR1 LGHNT, CDR2 FRNRAP. The CDR3 region has the DNA TGTGCTAGTGGTTCGGGCCCAACAGGGGTTGTGACCCAGTACTTC. Protein sequence: CASGSGPTGVVTQYF.

The V gene is TRBV12-3 or TRBV12-4, the J gene TRBJ2-2; D is undetermined. This CDR3 comprises 13 residues. V lost 8 bases to trimming and J lost 1 base, with 8 bases between them. This CDR3 reads CASSLQNTGELFF. CDR3 sequence (DNA): TGTGCCAGCTCTCTCCAGAACACCGGGGAGCTGTTTTTT.

The chain combines TRBV6-5 with TRBJ1-2, with TRBD1 matching 7 bases. The germline V gene has CDR1 MNHEY and CDR2 SVGAGI. V dropped 6 bases and J dropped 4; count of bases not matched to a gene: 8. The CDR3 has 14 residues. The CDR3 reads CASSPRGSLYGYTF. The DNA for the CDR3 is TGTGCCAGCAGCCCCAGGGGGAGCCTCTATGGCTACACCTTC.

The chain uses TRBV30 and TRBJ2-2; no firm D call. This CDR3 spans 13 amino acids. The V end lost 0 bases, the J end lost 6 bases, and 8 bases lay between the germline ends. Germline CDR1 and CDR2: GTSNPN and SVGIG (reference sequence). The CDR3 nucleotides read TGTGCCTGGAGTGTTGGGGTGGCCGGGGAGCTGTTTTTT. This translates into CAWSVGVAGELFF.

This clone was found once. V gene TRBV29-1 combines with J gene TRBJ2-1; D not certain. From germline, CDR1 is SQVTM and CDR2 ANQGSEA. The CDR3 consists of 11 residues. V was shortened by 0 bases and J by 10 bases, with 7 bases between the two germline ends. CDR3 amino acids: CSVEDGVEQFF. CDR3 DNA: TGCAGCGTTGAAGATGGGGTAGAGCAGTTCTTC.

In its sample, this clone was seen a few times. For the CDR3, the DNA is TGTGCCAGCAGCCCCAGGGAAGAGACTGAAGCTTTCTTT. Encoded protein: CASSPREETEAFF. V is TRBV7-9 and J is TRBJ1-1; D might be TRBD1 (5 bases). Germline V gene data show CDR1 as SEHNR and CDR2 as FQNEAQ (reference sequence). This CDR3 comprises 13 residues. Between the trimmed V and J ends, which lost 5 bases and 5 bases, there was a span of 12 bases.

The chain links TRBV6-4 to TRBJ2-1; 11 bases match TRBD2. Germline V gene sequence: CDR1 MRHNA, CDR2 SNTAGT. With 3 bases clipped from V and 8 bases from J, the junction kept 6 bases outside the gene matches. The CDR3 extends over 15 amino acids. The CDR3 here is CASSEFSGGAYEQFF. The CDR3 nucleotides read TGTGCCAGCAGTGAGTTTAGCGGGGGGGCCTATGAGCAGTTCTTC.

The chain has TRBV7-8 and TRBJ2-7; 7 bases match TRBD1. The junction had 8 bases not matched to a gene; V was cut back by 5 bases and J by 7 bases. The CDR3 covers 13 residues. Germline CDR1 SGHVS, CDR2 FQNEAQ. This CDR3 reads CASSPDRLGEQYF. CDR3 nucleotide sequence: TGTGCCAGCAGCCCGGACAGGCTTGGGGAGCAGTACTTC.

This clone showed up just a few times. This chain uses TRBV7-2 with TRBJ1-2; D gene ambiguous. V was shortened by 0 bases and J by 1 base, with 6 bases between the two germline ends. CDR1 SGHTA and CDR2 FQGNSA come from the germline V gene. There are 14 residues in the CDR3. DNA of the CDR3: TGTGCCAGCAGCTTAGCCTTGGTTAACTATGGCTACACCTTC. Translation gives CASSLALVNYGYTF.

V and J are TRBV9 and TRBJ2-7; tentatively, D is TRBD2 (6 bases). Germline values: CDR1 SGDLS, CDR2 YYNGEE. The CDR3 length is 14 residues. The ends were cut back, 0 bases at V and 0 bases at J, with 7 bases in the middle. The CDR3 DNA follows: TGTGCCAGCAGCGTAGCTAGCGCCTCCTACGAGCAGTACTTC. It specifies CASSVASASYEQYF.

This clone was detected once. The rearrangement joins TRBV6-5 to TRBJ2-1; TRBD2 agrees at 9 bases. The CDR3 has 12 amino acids. CDR1 MNHEY and CDR2 SVGAGI come from the germline V gene. With 2 bases clipped from V and 13 bases from J, the junction kept 3 bases outside the gene matches. CDR3 sequence: CASSYAGGLQFF. In DNA, the CDR3 is TGTGCCAGCAGTTACGCGGGGGGGTTACAGTTCTTC.

The gene calls are TRBV3-1 (or the pseudogene TRBV3-2) and TRBJ2-5; no reliable D call. The V end lost 3 bases, the J end lost 3 bases, and 8 bases lay between the germline ends. Germline-derived CDR1 and CDR2 are LGHDT and YNNKEL (reference sequence). This CDR3 comprises 13 residues. CDR3 in amino acids: CASSQDGKETQYF. In DNA form, the CDR3 reads TGTGCCAGCAGCCAGGACGGAAAAGAGACCCAGTACTTC.

The V and J genes are TRBV7-2 and TRBJ1-6; 7 bases align to TRBD1. The CDR3 length is 15 residues. The junction had 7 bases not matched to a gene; V was cut back by 4 bases and J by 7 bases. Germline V gene data show CDR1 as SGHTA and CDR2 as FQGNSA. The CDR3: CASSSGQRGNSPLHF. CDR3 DNA sequence: TGTGCCAGCAGCTCGGGACAGAGAGGAAATTCACCCCTCCACTTT.

The sample holds a few counts of this clone. The chain couples TRBV5-1 to TRBJ1-1; D gene unclear. The CDR3 spans 14 residues. With 2 bases removed from V and 5 bases from J, the gap between germline ends came to 13 bases. CDR1 is SGHRS and CDR2 is YFSETQ in the germline V gene. The CDR3 nucleotides read TGCGCCAGCAGCTTATTGACCCCCATGACTGAAGCTTTCTTT. Its protein product is CASSLLTPMTEAFF.

This chain uses TRBV11-2 with TRBJ2-7; perhaps TRBD2 as D (6 bases). Germline CDR1 reads SGHAT; CDR2 reads FQNNGV. The CDR3 consists of 13 residues. Trimming pared 8 bases from V and 7 bases from J, leaving 18 bases between. The CDR3 reads CASGYGTAAEQYF. In nucleotides, the CDR3 is TGTGCCAGCGGCTACGGGACTGCCGCAGAGCAGTACTTC.

The rearrangement uses TRBV28 and TRBJ1-6; perhaps TRBD1 as D (5 bases). Between the trimmed V and J ends, which lost 4 bases and 7 bases, there was a span of 11 bases. The CDR3 runs to 14 residues. CDR1 is MDHEN and CDR2 is SYDVKM in the germline V gene. CDR3 protein: CASSSPGLNSPLHF. In nucleotides, the CDR3 is TGTGCCAGCAGTTCCCCGGGACTAAATTCACCCCTCCACTTT. Full variable domain (remainder filled in from reference TRBV28 and TRBJ1-6): DVKVTQSSRYLVKRTGEKVFLECVQDMDHENMFWYRQDPGLGLRLIYFSYDVKMKEKGDIPEGYSVSREKKERFSLILESASTNQTSMYLCASSSPGLNSPLHFGNGTRLTVT.

This chain connects TRBV19 to TRBJ2-1, with 7 nucleotides matching TRBD2. Germline CDR1 and CDR2: LNHDA and SQIVND (reference sequence). Trimming took 6 bases from V and 0 from J; bases not matched to a gene: 2. The CDR3 has 14 residues. In nucleotides, the CDR3 is TGTGCCAGTAGCCGGACTAGCTCCTACAATGAGCAGTTCTTC. This sequence encodes CASSRTSSYNEQFF.

This clone has more than one count but fewer than ten. The chain uses TRBV6-5 and TRBJ1-1; D gene ambiguous. Germline values: CDR1 MNHEY, CDR2 SVGAGI. The CDR3 has 14 residues. The V and J ends lost 7 bases and 1 base respectively, with 13 bases between them. The CDR3 sequence is CASTEGRGNTEAFF. In DNA, the CDR3 is TGTGCCAGCACCGAAGGTCGAGGGAACACTGAAGCTTTCTTT.

CDR3 coding DNA: TGCGCCAGCAGCTGGGCGGGGGCCGGGACTAATGAAAAACTGTTTTTT. Translation gives CASSWAGAGTNEKLFF. The rearrangement uses TRBV5-1 and TRBJ1-4, with a possible D match to TRBD1 (6 bases). Germline V gene data show CDR1 as SGHRS and CDR2 as YFSETQ. The CDR3 has 16 amino acids. V was clipped by 3 bases and J by 2 bases, with 14 bases between them.

As concerns this clone: Given a much more abundant clone one base away, this may be a read error. The chain couples TRBV3-1 (or the pseudogene TRBV3-2) to TRBJ2-7; unclear D gene. This CDR3 is built from 15 residues. The germline gives CDR1 LGHDT, CDR2 YNNKEL (reference sequence). Trimming cost V 0 bases and J 5 bases, with 14 bases left between them. The CDR3 loop is CASSQDWIGSNEQYF. In nucleotides, the CDR3 is TGTGCCAGCAGCCAAGACTGGATAGGGTCCAACGAGCAGTACTTC.